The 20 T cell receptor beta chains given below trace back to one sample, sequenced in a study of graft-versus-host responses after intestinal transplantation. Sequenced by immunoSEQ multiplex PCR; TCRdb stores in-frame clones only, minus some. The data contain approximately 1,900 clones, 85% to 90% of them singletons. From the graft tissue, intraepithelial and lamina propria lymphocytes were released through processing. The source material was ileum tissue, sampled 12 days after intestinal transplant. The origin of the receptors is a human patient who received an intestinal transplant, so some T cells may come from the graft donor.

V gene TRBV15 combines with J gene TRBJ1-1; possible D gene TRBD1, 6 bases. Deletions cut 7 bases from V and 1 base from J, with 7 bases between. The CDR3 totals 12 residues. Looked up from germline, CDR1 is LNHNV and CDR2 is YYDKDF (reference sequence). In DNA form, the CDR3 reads TGTGCCACCAAGGGGGAGAACACTGAAGCTTTCTTT. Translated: CATKGENTEAFF.

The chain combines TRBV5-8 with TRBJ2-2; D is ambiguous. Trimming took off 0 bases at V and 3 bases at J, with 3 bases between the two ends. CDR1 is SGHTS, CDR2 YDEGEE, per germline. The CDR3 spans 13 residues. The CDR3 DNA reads TGTGCCAGCAGCTTGGATTACACCGGGGAGCTGTTTTTT. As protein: CASSLDYTGELFF.

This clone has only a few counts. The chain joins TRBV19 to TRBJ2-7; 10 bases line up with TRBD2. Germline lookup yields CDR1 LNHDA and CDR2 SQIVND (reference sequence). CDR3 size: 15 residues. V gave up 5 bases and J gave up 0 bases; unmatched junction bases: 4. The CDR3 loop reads CASSPGTSVSYEQYF. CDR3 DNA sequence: TGTGCCAGTAGTCCCGGGACTAGCGTCTCCTACGAGCAGTACTTC. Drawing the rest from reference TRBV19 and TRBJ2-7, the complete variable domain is DGGITQSPKYLFRKEGQNVTLSCEQNLNHDAMYWYRQDPGQGLRLIYYSQIVNDFQKGDIAEGYSVSREKKESFPLTVTSAQKNPTAFYLCASSPGTSVSYEQYFGPGTRLTVT.

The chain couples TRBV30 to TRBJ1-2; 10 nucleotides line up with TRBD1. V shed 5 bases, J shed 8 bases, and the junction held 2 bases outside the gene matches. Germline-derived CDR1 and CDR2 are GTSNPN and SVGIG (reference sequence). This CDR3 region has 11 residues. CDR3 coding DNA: TGTGCCTGGGGACAGGGGGAAGGCTACACCTTC. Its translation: CAWGQGEGYTF.

This chain's CDR3 is CASSDFFRDLFYEQYF. The CDR3 bases are TGTGCCAGCAGTGACTTTTTCCGGGACCTGTTCTACGAGCAGTACTTC. V and J are TRBV6-1 and TRBJ2-7; TRBD1 or TRBD2 may be the D gene (5 bases each). The CDR3 spans 16 residues. The germline V gene has CDR1 MNHNS and CDR2 SASEGT. V gave up 3 bases and J gave up 3 bases, with 18 bases separating them.

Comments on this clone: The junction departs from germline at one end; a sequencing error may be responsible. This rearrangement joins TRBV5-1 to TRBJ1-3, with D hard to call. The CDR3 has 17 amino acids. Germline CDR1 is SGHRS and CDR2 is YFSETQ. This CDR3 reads CASSLAAGRSSGDTIYF. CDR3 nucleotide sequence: TGCGCCAGCAGCTTGGCGGCAGGAAGGAGCTCTGGAGACACCATATATTTT.

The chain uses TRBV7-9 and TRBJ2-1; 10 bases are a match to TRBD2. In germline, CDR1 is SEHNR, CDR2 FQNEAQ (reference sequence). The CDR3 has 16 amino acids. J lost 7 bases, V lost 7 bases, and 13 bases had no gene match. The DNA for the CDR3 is TGTGCCAGCAAATCTAGCGGGAGTTTGTATGGGAATGAGCAGTTCTTC. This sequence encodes CASKSSGSLYGNEQFF.

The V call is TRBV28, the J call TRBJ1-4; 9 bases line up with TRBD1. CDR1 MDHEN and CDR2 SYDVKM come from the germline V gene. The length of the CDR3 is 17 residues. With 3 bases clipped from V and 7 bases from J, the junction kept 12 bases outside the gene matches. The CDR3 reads CASSLAGTGYLGEKLFF. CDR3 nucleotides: TGTGCCAGCAGTTTGGCCGGGACAGGGTATCTAGGTGAAAAACTGTTTTTT.

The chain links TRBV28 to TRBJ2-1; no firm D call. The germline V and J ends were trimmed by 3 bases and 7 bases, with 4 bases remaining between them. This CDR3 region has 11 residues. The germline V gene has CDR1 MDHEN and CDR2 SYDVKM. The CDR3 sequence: CASSLGNEQFF. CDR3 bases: TGTGCCAGCAGTTTGGGGAATGAGCAGTTCTTC.

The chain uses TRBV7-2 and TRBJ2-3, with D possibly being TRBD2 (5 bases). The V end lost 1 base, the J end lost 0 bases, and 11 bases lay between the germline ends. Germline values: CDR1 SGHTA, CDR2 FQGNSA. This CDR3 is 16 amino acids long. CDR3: CASSLGGPTSTDTQYF. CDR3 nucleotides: TGTGCCAGCAGCTTAGGAGGGCCCACTAGCACAGATACGCAGTATTTT.

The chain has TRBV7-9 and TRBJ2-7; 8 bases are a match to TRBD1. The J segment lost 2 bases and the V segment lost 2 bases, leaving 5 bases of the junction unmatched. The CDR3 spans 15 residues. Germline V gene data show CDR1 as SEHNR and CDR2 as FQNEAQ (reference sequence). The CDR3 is CASSLRTGNPYEQYF. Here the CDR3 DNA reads TGTGCCAGCAGCTTAAGGACAGGGAACCCCTACGAGCAGTACTTC. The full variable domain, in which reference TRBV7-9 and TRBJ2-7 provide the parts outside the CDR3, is DTGVSQNPRHKITKRGQNVTFRCDPISEHNRLYWYRQTLGQGPEFLTYFQNEAQLEKSRLLSDRFSAERPKGSFSTLEIQRTEQGDSAMYLCASSLRTGNPYEQYFGPGTRLTVT.

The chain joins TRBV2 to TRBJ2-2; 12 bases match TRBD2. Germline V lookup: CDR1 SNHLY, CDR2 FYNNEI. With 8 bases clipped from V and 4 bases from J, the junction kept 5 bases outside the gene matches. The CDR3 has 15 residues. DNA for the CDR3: TGTGCCAGCGGTGGACTAGCGGGAACCACCGGGGAGCTGTTTTTT. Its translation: CASGGLAGTTGELFF.

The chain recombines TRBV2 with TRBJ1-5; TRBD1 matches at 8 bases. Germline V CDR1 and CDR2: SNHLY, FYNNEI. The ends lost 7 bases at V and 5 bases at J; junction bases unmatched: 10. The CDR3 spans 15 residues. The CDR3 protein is CASNQDRGIDQPQHF. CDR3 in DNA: TGTGCCAGCAACCAAGACAGGGGAATTGATCAGCCCCAGCATTTT.

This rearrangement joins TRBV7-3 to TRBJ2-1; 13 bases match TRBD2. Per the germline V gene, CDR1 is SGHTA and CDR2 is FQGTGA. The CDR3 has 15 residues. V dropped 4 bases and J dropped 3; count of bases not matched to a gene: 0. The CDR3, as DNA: TGTGCCAGCAGCTGGACTAGCGGGAGCTACAATGAGCAGTTCTTC. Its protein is CASSWTSGSYNEQFF. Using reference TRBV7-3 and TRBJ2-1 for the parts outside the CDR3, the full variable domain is GAGVSQTPSNKVTEKGKYVELRCDPISGHTALYWYRQSLGQGPEFLIYFQGTGAADDSGLPNDRFFAVRPEGSVSTLKIQRTERGDSAVYLCASSWTSGSYNEQFFGPGTRLTVL.

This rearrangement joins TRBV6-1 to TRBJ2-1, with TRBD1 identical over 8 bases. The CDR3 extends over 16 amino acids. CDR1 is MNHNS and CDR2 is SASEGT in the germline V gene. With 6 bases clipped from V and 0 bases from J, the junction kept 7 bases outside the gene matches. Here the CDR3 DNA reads TGTGCCAGCAGCGAACTTCAGGGGGCCTCCTACAATGAGCAGTTCTTC. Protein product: CASSELQGASYNEQFF.

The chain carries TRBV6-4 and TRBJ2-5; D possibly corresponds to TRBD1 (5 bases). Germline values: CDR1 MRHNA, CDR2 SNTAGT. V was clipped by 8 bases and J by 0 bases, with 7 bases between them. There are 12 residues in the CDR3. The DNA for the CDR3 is TGTGCCAGCGGCAGGGACCAAGAGACCCAGTACTTC. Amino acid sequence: CASGRDQETQYF.

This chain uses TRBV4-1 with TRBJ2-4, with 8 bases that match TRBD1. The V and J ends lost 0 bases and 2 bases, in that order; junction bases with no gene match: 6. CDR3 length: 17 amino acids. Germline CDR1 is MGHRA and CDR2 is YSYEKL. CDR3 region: CASSQETSGGSKNIQYF. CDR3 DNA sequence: TGCGCCAGCAGCCAAGAGACGTCAGGGGGCTCCAAAAACATTCAGTACTTC.

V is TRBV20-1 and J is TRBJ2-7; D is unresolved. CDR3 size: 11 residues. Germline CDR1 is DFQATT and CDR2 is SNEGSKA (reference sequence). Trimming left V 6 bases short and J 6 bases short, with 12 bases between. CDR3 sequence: CSAPVWGEQYF. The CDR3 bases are TGCAGTGCCCCGGTGTGGGGCGAGCAGTACTTC.

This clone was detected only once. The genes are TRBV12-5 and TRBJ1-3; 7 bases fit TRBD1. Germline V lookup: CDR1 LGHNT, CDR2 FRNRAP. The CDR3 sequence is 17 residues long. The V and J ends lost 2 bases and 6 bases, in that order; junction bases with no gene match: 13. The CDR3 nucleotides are TGTGCTAGTGGTTTGTTACCCCGGGCCCAGGGGGAAAACACCATATATTTT. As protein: CASGLLPRAQGENTIYF. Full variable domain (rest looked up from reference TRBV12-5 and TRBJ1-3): DARVTQTPRHKVTEMGQEVTMRCQPILGHNTVFWYRQTMMQGLELLAYFRNRAPLDDSGMPKDRFSAEMPDATLATLKIQPSEPRDSAVYFCASGLLPRAQGENTIYFGEGSWLTVV.

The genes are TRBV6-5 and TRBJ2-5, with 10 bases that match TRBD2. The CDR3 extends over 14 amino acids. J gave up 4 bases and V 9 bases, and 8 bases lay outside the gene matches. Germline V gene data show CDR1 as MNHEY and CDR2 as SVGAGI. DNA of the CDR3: TGTGCCAGAGGAAGTAGCGGGAGGATAGAGACCCAGTACTTC. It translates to CARGSSGRIETQYF.